This T cell receptor (beta chain) was sequenced during a study of T cell clonality in common variable immunodeficiency. A few counts support this clone. What it binds is unknown. The CDR3 end lies 3 residues beyond the end of the read and is filled in from the germline J gene. Blood samples were heparinized, about 4.5 to 8.5 ml per donor. The study's findings and limits: In common variable immunodeficiency, TCR beta chains reportedly carried fewer deletions and N-nucleotide insertions. T cell subpopulation sequencing would be needed to explain CVID clonality. Repertoire-complication correlations in CVID were limited by patient heterogeneity.

The repertoire was sequenced with immunoSEQ multiplex PCR; TCRdb's copy has only in-frame clones and lacks some. There are 25,000 to 30,000 clones in the sample, none observed a single time. The CDR3 has 14 residues. Germline CDR1 PRHDT, CDR2 FYEKMQ (reference sequence). The TCR sequence derives from a human donor with common variable immunodeficiency. This rearrangement joins TRBV13 to TRBJ1-6, with 9 bases matching TRBD1. Sequences were obtained from peripheral blood mononuclear cells. CDR3 bases read: TGTGCCAGCAAGCCGGGACAGGGAGGTTATCCC. This translates into CASKPGQGGYP. The CDR3, in full, reads CASKPGQGGYPLHF.